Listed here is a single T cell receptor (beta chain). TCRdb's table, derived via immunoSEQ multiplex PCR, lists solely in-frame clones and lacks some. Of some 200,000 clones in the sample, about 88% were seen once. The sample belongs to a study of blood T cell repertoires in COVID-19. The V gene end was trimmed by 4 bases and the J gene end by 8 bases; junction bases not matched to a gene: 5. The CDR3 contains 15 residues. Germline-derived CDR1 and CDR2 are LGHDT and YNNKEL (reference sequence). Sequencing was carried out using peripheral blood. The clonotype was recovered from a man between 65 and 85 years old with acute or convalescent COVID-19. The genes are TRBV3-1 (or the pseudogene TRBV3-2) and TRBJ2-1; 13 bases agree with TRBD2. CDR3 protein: CASSRGTSGIYEQFF. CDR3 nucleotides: TGTGCCAGCAGCCGGGGGACTAGCGGGATATATGAGCAGTTCTTC.